A selection of T cell receptor beta chains follows, all from one sample in a study of T-cell memory formation after mild COVID-19. TCRdb re-derived calls from the 5' RACE reads in MiXCR, one entry per CDR3 protein. The sample yields tens of thousands of distinct CDR3 sequences, over 15% seen once. The specimen was PBMCs or a T cell subset sorted from them (not recorded which). The receptors come from an adult woman who had mild COVID-19 (a few samples of this study predate the infection). Cell type and time point are not known. Each CDR3 is given with its conserved first and last residue. The D gene is left open where the match is weak. Clone size is shown for a subset of rows, as once, few, many or a class of expanded clone.

size: many
V: TRBV3-1
D: TRBD1
J: TRBJ2-6
CDR3: CASSQGTGGANVLTF
DNA: TGTGCCAGCAGCCAAGGGACAGGTGGGGCCAACGTCCTGACTTTC

size: -
V: TRBV7-6
D: -
J: TRBJ2-7
CDR3: CASSLGQTYEPYF
DNA: TGTGCCAGCAGCTTGGGACAAACCTACGAGCCGTACTTC

size: few
V: TRBV12-3/TRBV12-4
D: -
J: TRBJ2-1
CDR3: CASSFPPGEDNEQFF
DNA: TGTGCCAGCAGTTTCCCCCCCGGGGAGGACAATGAGCAGTTCTTC

size: -
V: TRBV18
D: -
J: TRBJ2-7
CDR3: CASSPREVLGLHEQYF
DNA: TGTGCCAGCTCACCTCGAGAGGTTCTTGGTTTGCACGAGCAGTACTTC

size: few
V: TRBV20-1
D: -
J: TRBJ2-2
CDR3: CSAHFDQELFF
DNA: TGCAGTGCTCACTTTGACCAGGAGCTGTTTTTT

size: -
V: TRBV9
D: -
J: TRBJ2-3
CDR3: CASSVGDTDTQYF
DNA: TGTGCCAGCAGCGTAGGAGACACAGATACGCAGTATTTT

size: few
V: TRBV11-2
D: TRBD2
J: TRBJ2-1
CDR3: CASSLVTSGGYNEQFF
DNA: TGTGCCAGCAGCTTAGTAACTAGCGGGGGTTACAATGAGCAGTTCTTC

size: few
V: TRBV4-3
D: -
J: TRBJ2-3
CDR3: CASSQDRGTADTQYF
DNA: TGCGCCAGCAGCCAAGATCGGGGTACCGCAGATACGCAGTATTTT

size: few
V: TRBV11-2
D: TRBD1
J: TRBJ2-3
CDR3: CASSQGTAYTQYF
DNA: TGTGCCAGCAGCCAAGGGACAGCGTATACGCAGTATTTT

size: few
V: TRBV7-8
D: -
J: TRBJ1-5
CDR3: CASSLGQDHQPQHF
DNA: TGTGCCAGCAGCTTAGGACAGGACCATCAGCCCCAGCATTTT

size: -
V: TRBV5-6
D: -
J: TRBJ2-1
CDR3: CASSLVWGNEQFF
DNA: TGTGCCAGCAGCTTGGTTTGGGGTAATGAGCAGTTCTTC

size: -
V: TRBV7-9
D: TRBD1
J: TRBJ2-1
CDR3: CASSDPGQGMVEQFF
DNA: TGTGCCAGCAGCGACCCGGGACAGGGTATGGTTGAGCAGTTCTTC

size: -
V: TRBV20-1
D: -
J: TRBJ2-4
CDR3: CSARDEFGAELKNIQYF
DNA: TGCAGTGCTAGAGATGAGTTCGGGGCCGAGCTCAAAAACATTCAGTACTTC

size: -
V: TRBV6-6
D: -
J: TRBJ2-2
CDR3: CASSYQTRTGELFF
DNA: TGTGCCAGCAGTTACCAGACTAGAACCGGGGAGCTGTTTTTT

size: -
V: TRBV19
D: -
J: TRBJ1-1
CDR3: CASSWSGALNTEAFF
DNA: TGTGCCAGTAGTTGGTCAGGGGCACTGAACACTGAAGCTTTCTTT

size: few
V: TRBV24-1
D: TRBD2
J: TRBJ2-1
CDR3: CATSASGGVNEQFF
DNA: TGTGCCACCAGTGCCTCCGGGGGGGTTAATGAGCAGTTCTTC

size: many
V: TRBV7-8
D: -
J: TRBJ2-3
CDR3: CASSLDHRAADTQYF
DNA: TGTGCCAGCAGCTTAGACCACAGGGCAGCAGATACGCAGTATTTT

size: -
V: TRBV30
D: -
J: TRBJ2-7
CDR3: CAWRSPGYEQYF
DNA: TGTGCCTGGAGGTCCCCAGGTTACGAGCAGTACTTC

size: few
V: TRBV7-6
D: TRBD1
J: TRBJ1-5
CDR3: CASSPGQTNQPQHF
DNA: TGTGCCAGCAGCCCGGGACAGACCAATCAGCCCCAGCATTTT

size: few
V: TRBV7-2
D: TRBD2
J: TRBJ2-1
CDR3: CASSLWSGIEQFF
DNA: TGTGCCAGCAGCTTGTGGAGCGGGATTGAGCAGTTCTTC

size: -
V: TRBV20-1
D: -
J: TRBJ1-4
CDR3: CSARGVSTNEKLFF
DNA: TGCAGTGCTAGAGGGGTCTCAACTAATGAAAAACTGTTTTTT

size: few
V: TRBV12-3/TRBV12-4
D: -
J: TRBJ2-1
CDR3: CASSFDLANIRNNEQFF
DNA: TGTGCCAGCAGTTTCGACCTAGCAAACATCAGAAACAATGAGCAGTTCTTC

size: few
V: TRBV19
D: -
J: TRBJ2-2
CDR3: CASEGTWTDTNTGELFF
DNA: TGTGCCAGCGAAGGAACATGGACAGACACGAACACCGGGGAGCTGTTTTTT

size: -
V: TRBV29-1
D: -
J: TRBJ2-5
CDR3: CSVEGFDQETQYF
DNA: TGCAGCGTTGAAGGGTTTGACCAAGAGACCCAGTACTTC

size: many
V: TRBV10-3
D: -
J: TRBJ2-7
CDR3: CAISVKEGYEQYF
DNA: TGTGCCATCAGTGTCAAAGAAGGATACGAGCAGTACTTC

size: -
V: TRBV7-9
D: -
J: TRBJ2-7
CDR3: CASSLDYDSYEQYF
DNA: TGTGCCAGCAGCTTAGATTACGACTCCTACGAGCAGTACTTC

size: -
V: TRBV7-9
D: -
J: TRBJ1-1
CDR3: CASSFRGSGNTEAFF
DNA: TGTGCCAGCAGCTTTAGGGGATCGGGTAACACTGAAGCTTTCTTT

size: few
V: TRBV9
D: TRBD1
J: TRBJ1-2
CDR3: CASSRGTDSDYTF
DNA: TGTGCCAGCAGCCGGGGGACAGACTCGGACTACACCTTC

size: -
V: TRBV2
D: TRBD1
J: TRBJ1-2
CDR3: CATAGTGVYGYTF
DNA: TGTGCCACCGCAGGGACAGGGGTCTATGGCTACACCTTC

size: few
V: TRBV12-3/TRBV12-4
D: -
J: TRBJ2-1
CDR3: CASRLRGGNEQFF
DNA: TGTGCCAGCCGTCTGCGGGGCGGGAATGAGCAGTTCTTC

size: -
V: TRBV7-9
D: TRBD1
J: TRBJ2-3
CDR3: CASTDRGSPADTQYF
DNA: TGTGCCAGCACCGACAGGGGGAGCCCCGCAGATACGCAGTATTTT

size: many
V: TRBV5-8
D: -
J: TRBJ2-1
CDR3: CASSLSVGGTYNEQFF
DNA: TGTGCCAGCAGCTTGTCTGTGGGAGGAACCTACAATGAGCAGTTCTTC

size: -
V: TRBV7-2
D: -
J: TRBJ2-2
CDR3: CASSLEGTVTGELFF
DNA: TGTGCCAGCAGCTTAGAGGGGACTGTCACCGGGGAGCTGTTTTTT

size: few
V: TRBV9
D: TRBD2
J: TRBJ2-7
CDR3: CASGGLAPHEQYF
DNA: TGTGCCAGCGGAGGACTAGCCCCTCACGAGCAGTACTTC

size: -
V: TRBV19
D: TRBD1
J: TRBJ1-5
CDR3: CASITGTGGYGAQHF
DNA: TGTGCCAGTATAACCGGGACAGGAGGATATGGGGCCCAGCATTTT

size: few
V: TRBV10-1
D: -
J: TRBJ2-4
CDR3: CATNIQYF
DNA: TGCGCCACTAACATTCAGTACTTC

size: -
V: TRBV4-2
D: -
J: TRBJ2-1
CDR3: CASSQEGGWPDEQFF
DNA: TGTGCCAGCAGCCAAGAAGGGGGTTGGCCTGATGAGCAGTTCTTC